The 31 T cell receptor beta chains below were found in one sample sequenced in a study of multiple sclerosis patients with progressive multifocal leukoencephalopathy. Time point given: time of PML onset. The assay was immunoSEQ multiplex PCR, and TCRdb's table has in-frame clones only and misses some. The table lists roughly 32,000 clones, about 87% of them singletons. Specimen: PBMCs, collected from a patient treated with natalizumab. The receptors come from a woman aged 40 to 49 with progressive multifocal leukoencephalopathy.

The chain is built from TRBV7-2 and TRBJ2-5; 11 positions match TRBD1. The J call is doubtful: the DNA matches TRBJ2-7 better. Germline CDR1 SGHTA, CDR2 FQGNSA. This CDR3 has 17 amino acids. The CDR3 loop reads CASSLQPPGTGGYEQYF. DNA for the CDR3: TGTGCCAGCAGTCTTCAACCTCCGGGGACAGGGGGTTACGAGCAGTACTTC.

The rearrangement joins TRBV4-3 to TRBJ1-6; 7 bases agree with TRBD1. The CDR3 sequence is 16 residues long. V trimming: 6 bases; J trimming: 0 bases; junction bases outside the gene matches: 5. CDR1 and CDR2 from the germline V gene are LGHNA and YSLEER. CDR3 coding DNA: TGCGCCAGCAGACAGGGGCCGAGCTCCTATAATTCACCCCTCCACTTT. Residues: CASRQGPSSYNSPLHF.

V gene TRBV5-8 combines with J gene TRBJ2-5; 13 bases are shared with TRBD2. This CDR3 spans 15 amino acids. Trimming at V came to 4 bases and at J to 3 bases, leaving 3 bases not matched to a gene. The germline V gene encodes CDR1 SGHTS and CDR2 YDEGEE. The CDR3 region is CASSEGTSGEETQYF. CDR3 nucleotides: TGTGCCAGCAGCGAGGGGACTAGCGGGGAAGAGACCCAGTACTTC.

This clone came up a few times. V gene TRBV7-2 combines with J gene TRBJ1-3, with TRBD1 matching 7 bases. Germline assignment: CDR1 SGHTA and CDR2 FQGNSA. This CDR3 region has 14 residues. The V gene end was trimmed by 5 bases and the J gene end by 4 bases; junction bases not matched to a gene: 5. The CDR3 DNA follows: TGTGCCAGCAGCGCGGAGGGGGCCGGAAACACCATATATTTT. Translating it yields CASSAEGAGNTIYF.

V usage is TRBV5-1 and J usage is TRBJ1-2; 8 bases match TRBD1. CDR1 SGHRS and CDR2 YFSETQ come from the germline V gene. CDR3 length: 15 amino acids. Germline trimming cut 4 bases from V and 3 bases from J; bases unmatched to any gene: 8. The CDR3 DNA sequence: TGCGCCAGCAGCACCTCCGCGGACAGGGACTATGGCTACACCTTC. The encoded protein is CASSTSADRDYGYTF.

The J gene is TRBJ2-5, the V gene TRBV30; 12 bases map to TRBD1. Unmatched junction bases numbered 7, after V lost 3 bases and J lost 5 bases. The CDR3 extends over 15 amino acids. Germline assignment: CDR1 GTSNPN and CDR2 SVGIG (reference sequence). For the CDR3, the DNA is TGTGCCTGGAGCCCAACCGGGACAGGGGGCGAGACCCAGTACTTC. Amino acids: CAWSPTGTGGETQYF.

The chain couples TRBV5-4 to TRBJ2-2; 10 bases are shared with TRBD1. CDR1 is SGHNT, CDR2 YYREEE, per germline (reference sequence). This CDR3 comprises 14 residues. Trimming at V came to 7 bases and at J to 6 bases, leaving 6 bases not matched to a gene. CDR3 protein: CASLKDRGSGELFF. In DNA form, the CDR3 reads TGTGCCAGCCTTAAGGACAGGGGGTCCGGGGAGCTGTTTTTT. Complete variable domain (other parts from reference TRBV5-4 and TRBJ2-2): ETGVTQSPTHLIKTRGQQVTLRCSSQSGHNTVSWYQQALGQGPQFIFQYYREEENGRGNFPPRFSGLQFPNYSSELNVNALELDDSALYLCASLKDRGSGELFFGEGSRLTVL.

The CDR3 loop reads CASRGQDLYGYTF. The DNA for the CDR3 is TGTGCCAGTAGGGGACAGGACCTTTATGGCTACACCTTC. This rearrangement joins TRBV19 to TRBJ1-2; TRBD1 matches 8 bases. Trimming took 6 bases from V and 5 from J; bases not matched to a gene: 5. The CDR3 is 13 residues long. Germline-derived CDR1 and CDR2 are LNHDA and SQIVND (reference sequence). The complete variable domain, with remaining parts taken from reference TRBV19 and TRBJ1-2, reads DGGITQSPKYLFRKEGQNVTLSCEQNLNHDAMYWYRQDPGQGLRLIYYSQIVNDFQKGDIAEGYSVSREKKESFPLTVTSAQKNPTAFYLCASRGQDLYGYTFGSGTRLTVV.

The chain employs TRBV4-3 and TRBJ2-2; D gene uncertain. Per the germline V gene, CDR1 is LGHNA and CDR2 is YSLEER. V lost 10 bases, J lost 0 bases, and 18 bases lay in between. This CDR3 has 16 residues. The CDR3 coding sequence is TGCGCCACCCTGCTGAGATGGGAAACGAACACCGGGGAGCTGTTTTTT. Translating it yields CATLLRWETNTGELFF.

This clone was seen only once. The CDR3 here is CASTFQETQYF. CDR3 coding DNA: TGTGCCAGCACTTTTCAAGAGACCCAGTACTTC. V and J are TRBV11-1 and TRBJ2-5; D gene uncertain. Germline V gene lookup returns CDR1 SGHAT and CDR2 FQDESV (reference sequence). V was trimmed by 7 bases and J by 2 bases, leaving 5 bases between them. This CDR3 is 11 amino acids long.

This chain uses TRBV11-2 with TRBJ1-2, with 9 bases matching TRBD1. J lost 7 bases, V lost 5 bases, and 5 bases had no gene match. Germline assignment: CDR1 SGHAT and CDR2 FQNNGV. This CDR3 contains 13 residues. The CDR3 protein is CASSPDRGGGYTF. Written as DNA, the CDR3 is TGTGCCAGCAGCCCGGACAGGGGTGGTGGCTACACCTTC.

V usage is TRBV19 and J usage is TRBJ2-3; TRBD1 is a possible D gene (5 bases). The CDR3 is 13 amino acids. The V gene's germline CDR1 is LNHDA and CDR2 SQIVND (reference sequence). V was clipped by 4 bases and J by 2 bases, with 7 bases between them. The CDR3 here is CASSRQTTDTQYF. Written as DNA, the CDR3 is TGTGCCAGTAGTAGACAGACCACAGATACGCAGTATTTT.

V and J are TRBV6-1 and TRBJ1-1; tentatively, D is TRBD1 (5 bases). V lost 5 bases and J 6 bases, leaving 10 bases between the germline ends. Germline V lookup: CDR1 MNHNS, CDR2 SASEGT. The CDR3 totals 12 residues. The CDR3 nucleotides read TGTGCCAGCAGTCGTCCAGGGCCTGAAGCTTTCTTT. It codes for CASSRPGPEAFF.

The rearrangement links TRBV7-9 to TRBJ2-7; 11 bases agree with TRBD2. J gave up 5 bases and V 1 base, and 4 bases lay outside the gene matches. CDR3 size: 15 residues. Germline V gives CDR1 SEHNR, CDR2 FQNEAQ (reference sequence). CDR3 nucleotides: TGTGCCAGCAGCTTAGTTAGCGGGAGGGCCCACGAGCAGTACTTC. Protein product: CASSLVSGRAHEQYF.

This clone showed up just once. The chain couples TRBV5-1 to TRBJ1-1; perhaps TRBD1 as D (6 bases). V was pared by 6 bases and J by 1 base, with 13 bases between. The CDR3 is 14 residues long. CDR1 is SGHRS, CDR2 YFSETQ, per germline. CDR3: CASNSGHPNTEAFF. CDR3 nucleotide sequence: TGCGCCAGCAACTCGGGACACCCGAACACTGAAGCTTTCTTT.

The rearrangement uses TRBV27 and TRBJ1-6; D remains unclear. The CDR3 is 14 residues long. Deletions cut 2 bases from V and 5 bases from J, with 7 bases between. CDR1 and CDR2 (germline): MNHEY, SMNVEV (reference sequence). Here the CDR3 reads CASSLEPDNSPLHF. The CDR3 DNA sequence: TGTGCCAGCAGTTTAGAGCCAGATAATTCACCCCTCCACTTT.

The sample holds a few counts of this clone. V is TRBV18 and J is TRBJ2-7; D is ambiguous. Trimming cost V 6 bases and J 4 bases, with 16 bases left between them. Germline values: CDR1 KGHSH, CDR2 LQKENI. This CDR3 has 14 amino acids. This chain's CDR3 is CASSPASRRYEQYF. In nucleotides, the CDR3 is TGTGCCAGCTCGCCGGCGTCCCGAAGGTACGAGCAGTACTTC.

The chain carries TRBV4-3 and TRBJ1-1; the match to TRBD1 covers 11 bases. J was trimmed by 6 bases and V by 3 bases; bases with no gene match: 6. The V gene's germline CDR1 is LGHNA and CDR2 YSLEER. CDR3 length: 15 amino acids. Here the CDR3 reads CASSHRTGGKAEAFF. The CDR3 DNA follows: TGCGCCAGCAGCCACCGGACAGGGGGCAAAGCTGAAGCTTTCTTT.

In DNA, the CDR3 is TGCGCCAGCAGCCAAGGTCGACGGTACGAGCAGTACTTC. It translates to CASSQGRRYEQYF. The rearrangement links TRBV4-3 to TRBJ2-5; D remains ambiguous. Near its end, the DNA agrees better with TRBJ2-7, so the J call may be wrong. The CDR3 is 13 amino acids. Germline loops: CDR1 LGHNA, CDR2 YSLEER.

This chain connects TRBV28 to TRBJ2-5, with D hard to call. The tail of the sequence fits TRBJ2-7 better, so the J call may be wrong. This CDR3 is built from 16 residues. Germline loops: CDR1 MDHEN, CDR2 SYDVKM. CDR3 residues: CASSLHTSRADYEQYF. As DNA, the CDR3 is TGTGCCAGCAGTTTACACACCTCCCGGGCCGACTACGAGCAGTACTTC.

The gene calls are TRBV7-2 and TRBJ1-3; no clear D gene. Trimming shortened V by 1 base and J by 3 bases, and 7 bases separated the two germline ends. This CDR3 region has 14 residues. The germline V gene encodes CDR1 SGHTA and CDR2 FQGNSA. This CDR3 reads CASSLVAGGNTIYF. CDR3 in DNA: TGTGCCAGCAGCTTAGTGGCAGGTGGAAACACCATATATTTT.

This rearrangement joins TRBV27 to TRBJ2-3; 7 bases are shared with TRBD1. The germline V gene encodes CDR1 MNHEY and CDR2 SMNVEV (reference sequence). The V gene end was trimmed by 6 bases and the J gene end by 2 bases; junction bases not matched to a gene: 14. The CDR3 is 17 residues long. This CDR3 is CASRAGTEKTFTDTQYF. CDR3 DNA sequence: TGTGCCAGCAGGGCAGGGACAGAGAAGACTTTCACAGATACGCAGTATTTT.

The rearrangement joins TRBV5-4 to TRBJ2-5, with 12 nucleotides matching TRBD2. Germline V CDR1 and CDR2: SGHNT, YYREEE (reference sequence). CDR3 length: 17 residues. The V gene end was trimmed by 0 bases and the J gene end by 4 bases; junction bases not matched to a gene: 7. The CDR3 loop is CASSLGPTSGRSETQYF. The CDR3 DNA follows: TGTGCCAGCAGCTTGGGCCCGACTAGCGGGAGATCAGAGACCCAGTACTTC.

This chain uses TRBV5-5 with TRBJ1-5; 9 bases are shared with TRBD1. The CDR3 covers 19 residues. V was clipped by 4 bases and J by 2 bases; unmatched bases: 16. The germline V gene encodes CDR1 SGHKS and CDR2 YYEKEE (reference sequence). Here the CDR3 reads CASSLARDRVWVGNQPQHF. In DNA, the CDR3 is TGTGCCAGCAGCCTAGCCCGGGACAGGGTATGGGTGGGCAATCAGCCCCAGCATTTT.

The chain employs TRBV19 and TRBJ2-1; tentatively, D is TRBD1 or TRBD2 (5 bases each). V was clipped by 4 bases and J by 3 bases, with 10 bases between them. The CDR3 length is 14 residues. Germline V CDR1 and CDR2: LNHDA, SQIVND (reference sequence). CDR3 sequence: CASSKGPIYNEQFF. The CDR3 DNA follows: TGTGCCAGTAGTAAGGGACCCATCTACAATGAGCAGTTCTTC.

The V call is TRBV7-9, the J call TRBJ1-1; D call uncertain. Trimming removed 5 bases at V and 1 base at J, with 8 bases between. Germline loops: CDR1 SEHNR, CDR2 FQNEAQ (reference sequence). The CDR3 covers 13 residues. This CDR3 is CASSTGRNTEAFF. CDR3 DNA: TGTGCCAGCAGCACCGGAAGGAACACTGAAGCTTTCTTT.

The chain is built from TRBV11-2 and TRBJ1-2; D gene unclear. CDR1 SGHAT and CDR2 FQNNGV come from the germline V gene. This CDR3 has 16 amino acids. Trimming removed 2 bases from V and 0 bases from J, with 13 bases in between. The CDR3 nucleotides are TGTGCCAGCAGCTTACTTCGCGGGGTAGCTAACTATGGCTACACCTTC. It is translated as CASSLLRGVANYGYTF. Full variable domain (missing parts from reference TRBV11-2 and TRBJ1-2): EAGVAQSPRYKIIEKRQSVAFWCNPISGHATLYWYQQILGQGPKLLIQFQNNGVVDDSQLPKDRFSAERLKGVDSTLKIQPAKLEDSAVYLCASSLLRGVANYGYTFGSGTRLTVV.

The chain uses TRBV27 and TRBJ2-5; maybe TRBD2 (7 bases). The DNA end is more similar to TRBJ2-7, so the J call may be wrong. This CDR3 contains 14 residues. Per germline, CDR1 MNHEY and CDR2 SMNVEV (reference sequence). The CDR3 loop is CASSLGGAIYEQYF. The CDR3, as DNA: TGTGCCAGCAGTTTAGGGGGGGCAATCTACGAGCAGTACTTC.

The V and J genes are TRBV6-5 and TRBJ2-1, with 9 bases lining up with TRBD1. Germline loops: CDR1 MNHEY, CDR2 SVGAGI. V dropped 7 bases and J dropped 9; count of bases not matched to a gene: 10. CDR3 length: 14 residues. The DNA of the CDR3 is TGTGCCAGCACAGTCGACAGGGGGTTAGGTGAGCAGTTCTTC. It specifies CASTVDRGLGEQFF.

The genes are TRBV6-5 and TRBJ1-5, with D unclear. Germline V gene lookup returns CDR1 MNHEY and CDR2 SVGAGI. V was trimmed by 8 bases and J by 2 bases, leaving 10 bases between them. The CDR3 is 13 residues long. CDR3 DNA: TGTGCCAGCCTACCGGAGGGCAATCAGCCCCAGCATTTT. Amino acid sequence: CASLPEGNQPQHF.

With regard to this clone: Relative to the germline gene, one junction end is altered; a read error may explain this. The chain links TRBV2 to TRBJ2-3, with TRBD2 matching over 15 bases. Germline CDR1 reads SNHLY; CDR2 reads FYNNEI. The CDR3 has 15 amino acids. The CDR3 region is CASSELRTSGGAWNF. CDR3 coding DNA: TGTGCCAGCAGTGAACTCCGGACTAGCGGGGGGGCCTGGAATTTT.